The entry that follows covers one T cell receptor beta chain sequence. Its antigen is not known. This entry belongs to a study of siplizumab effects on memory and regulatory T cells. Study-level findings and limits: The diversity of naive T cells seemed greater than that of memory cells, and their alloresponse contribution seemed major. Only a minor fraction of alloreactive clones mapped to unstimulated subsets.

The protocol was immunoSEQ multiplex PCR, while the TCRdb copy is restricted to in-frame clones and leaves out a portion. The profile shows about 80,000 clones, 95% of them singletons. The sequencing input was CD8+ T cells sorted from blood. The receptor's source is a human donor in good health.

CDR3 bases: TGTGCCAGCAGTGGGACGCTAGATAAGCCCTCCTACGAGCAGTACTTC. Amino acid sequence: CASSGTLDKPSYEQYF. This chain uses TRBV2 with TRBJ2-7; D gene unclear. This CDR3 is 16 amino acids long. V lost 4 bases and J lost 0, with 16 bases in between. Germline CDR1 reads SNHLY; CDR2 reads FYNNEI.